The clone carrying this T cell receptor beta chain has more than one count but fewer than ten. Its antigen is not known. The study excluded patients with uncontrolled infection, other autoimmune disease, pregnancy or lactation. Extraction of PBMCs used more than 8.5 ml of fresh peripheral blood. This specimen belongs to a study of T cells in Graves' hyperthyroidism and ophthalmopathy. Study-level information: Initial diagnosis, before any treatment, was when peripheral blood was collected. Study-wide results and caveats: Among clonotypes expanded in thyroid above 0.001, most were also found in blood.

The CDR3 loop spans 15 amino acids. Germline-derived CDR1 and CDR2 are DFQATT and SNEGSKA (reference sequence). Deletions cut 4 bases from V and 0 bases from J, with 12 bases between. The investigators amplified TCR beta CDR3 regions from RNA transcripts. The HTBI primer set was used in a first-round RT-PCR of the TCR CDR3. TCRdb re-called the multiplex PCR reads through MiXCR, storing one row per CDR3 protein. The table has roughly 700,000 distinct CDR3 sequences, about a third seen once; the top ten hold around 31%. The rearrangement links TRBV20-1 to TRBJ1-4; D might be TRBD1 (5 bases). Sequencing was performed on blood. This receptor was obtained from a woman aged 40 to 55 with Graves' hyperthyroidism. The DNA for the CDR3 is TGCAGTGCTAAAGGGGACGGTGCAACTAATGAAAAACTGTTTTTT. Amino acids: CSAKGDGATNEKLFF.